This TCR beta chain was recorded in a study of identical twins. Study conclusions and caveats: Modelling underestimated the level of out-of-frame TCR alpha sharing observed in monozygotic twins.

V lost 6 bases, J lost 2 bases, and 11 bases lay in between. This CDR3 is 14 amino acids long. CDR1 is KGHDR, CDR2 SFDVKD, per germline. This clonotype was observed once. Its antigen is unidentified. TCRdb re-called the 5' RACE reads with MiXCR, one entry per CDR3 protein. The sample includes 200,000 to 250,000 distinct CDR3 sequences, about 13% of them seen just once. These sequences were also reported in another study, on yellow fever vaccine responses in identical twins.

The clonotype comes from a woman under 30 in good health. Sequenced input: memory (CD45RO+) T cells sorted from blood. The chain is built from TRBV24-1 and TRBJ2-3; a possible D gene is TRBD2 (6 bases). In DNA form, the CDR3 reads TGTGCCACCAGTATGGGACTTTCCACAGATACGCAGTATTTT. It translates to CATSMGLSTDTQYF.